This TCR beta chain was obtained from a study of blood T cell repertoires in COVID-19. Overall study context: T cells, B-cell-depleted T cells, or PBMCs supplied cDNA or gDNA.

Repertoires were generated with immunoSEQ multiplex PCR, while TCRdb's copy carries only in-frame clones and drops some. Among hundreds of thousands of clones listed, roughly 87% were seen once. Recovery meant two consecutive negative NP/OP PCR tests, professional clearance, or resolved symptoms. The sample comprised PBMCs or T cells enriched from blood (not recorded which). This TCR came from a woman aged 25 to 45 who had recovered from COVID-19.

The CDR3, as DNA: TGTGCCAGCTCAGACCGGGACAGGCCCCTCCTAGATGGTTCACCCCTCCACTTT. Its translation is CASSDRDRPLLDGSPLHF. This chain links TRBV18 with TRBJ1-6; 8 bases align to TRBD1. From germline, CDR1 is KGHSH and CDR2 LQKENI. This CDR3 has 18 residues. The V segment lost 5 bases and the J segment 9 bases; nucleotides outside the gene matches: 18.